The rows below give T cell receptor beta chains drawn from one sample of a study of blood T cell repertoires in COVID-19. Assay: immunoSEQ multiplex PCR; the TCRdb copy retains only in-frame clones and omits some. This sample has 100,000 to 150,000 clones, with over 60% found just once. Source material: peripheral blood. These receptors all come from a woman in her 70s with acute or convalescent COVID-19. Both conserved end residues are part of each CDR3. Fields, in order: J gene, clone size, V gene, D gene, CDR3 DNA, CDR3 protein. D genes are given only for firm matches. Only some rows state a clone size, as once, few, many or a class for expanded clones.

>TRBJ1-1|-|TRBV11-2|TRBD1
TGTGCCAGCAGCCAAACAGGGGGCGCGACTGAAGCTTTCTTT
CASSQTGGATEAFF
>TRBJ1-2|-|TRBV27|TRBD1
TGTGCCAGCAGTTCCCAGACAGGGACTAACTATGGCTACACCTTC
CASSSQTGTNYGYTF
>TRBJ2-7|-|TRBV28|TRBD2
TGTGCCAGCAGTCGGAATGGACTAGCGGGAGTCTACGAGCAGTACTTC
CASSRNGLAGVYEQYF
>TRBJ2-7|-|TRBV5-8|TRBD1
TGTGCCAGCAGCCCCTCGACAGGGTCTTGGGGCTACGAGCAGTACTTC
CASSPSTGSWGYEQYF
>TRBJ1-3|few|TRBV9|TRBD1
TGTGCCAGCAGCGTAGGACAGGGGGCAGGAGGAAACACCATATATTTT
CASSVGQGAGGNTIYF
>TRBJ2-3|few|TRBV7-9|-
TGTGCCAGCAGTCATTGGGGCGGAAGCACAGATACGCAGTATTTT
CASSHWGGSTDTQYF
>TRBJ1-5|-|TRBV28|-
TGTGCCAGCAGTTTACTTCAGGACAATCAGCCCCAGCATTTT
CASSLLQDNQPQHF
>TRBJ1-2|-|TRBV6-4|TRBD1
TGTGCCAGCAGTGACTTCTCTTTTCGGGGACAGGGGTATGGCTACACCTTC
CASSDFSFRGQGYGYTF
>TRBJ1-5|-|TRBV28|-
TGTGCCAGCAGTTCACAGGGTTCTCTCAATCAGCCCCAGCATTTT
CASSSQGSLNQPQHF
>TRBJ2-1|-|TRBV11-2|TRBD1
TGTGCCAGCAGCTTAGGGGGGACAGGCTTCTCCTACAATGAGCAGTTCTTC
CASSLGGTGFSYNEQFF
>TRBJ2-7|-|TRBV9|-
TGTGCCAGCAGCGTAGCGATAACGGGGGACTACGAGCAGTACTTC
CASSVAITGDYEQYF
>TRBJ1-2|few|TRBV19|TRBD1
TGTGCCAGTAGTTGGACAGGGAATGGCTACACCTTC
CASSWTGNGYTF
>TRBJ2-5|-|TRBV7-2|TRBD2
TGTGCCAGCAGCTTATTAGTCGGGGGGGTAGAGACCCAGTACTTC
CASSLLVGGVETQYF
>TRBJ2-3|-|TRBV5-6|-
TGTGCCAGCAGCTCTAGGCGTACAGATACGCAGTATTTT
CASSSRRTDTQYF
>TRBJ1-2|-|TRBV9|-
TGTGCCAGCAGCGTAGAAGGGGAGGGTGGCTACACCTTC
CASSVEGEGGYTF
>TRBJ1-4|-|TRBV5-4|-
TGTGCCAGCAGCCCCGGTCCGAGCCCCGATGAAAAACTGTTTTTT
CASSPGPSPDEKLFF
>TRBJ1-3|-|TRBV12-3/TRBV12-4|-
TGTGCCAGCAGTTTATATAGAACCATATATTTT
CASSLYRTIYF
>TRBJ2-2|-|TRBV24-1|-
TGTGCCACCAGTGACGCCCGCAGGGGGGATTCCCGCGGGGAGCTGTTTTTT
CATSDARRGDSRGELFF
>TRBJ1-2|-|TRBV9|-
TGTGCCAGCAGCGTAGGGTTAGGGGCCTATGGCTACACCTTC
CASSVGLGAYGYTF
>TRBJ1-5|-|TRBV6-1|-
TGTGCCAGCAGTGAATTTCAGGGGATTGCGAGTCAGCCCCAGCATTTT
CASSEFQGIASQPQHF
>TRBJ1-2|-|TRBV12-3/TRBV12-4|-
TGTGCCAGCAGTTACGGGGAGGCCTATGGCTACACCTTC
CASSYGEAYGYTF
>TRBJ2-1|many|TRBV9|TRBD2
TGTGCCAGCAGCGTAGTAGCGGGAGGGCCGTATGAGCAGTTCTTC
CASSVVAGGPYEQFF
>TRBJ2-2|-|TRBV6-2/TRBV6-3|TRBD2
TGTGCCAGCAGCCTAAACCCGACTAGCGGGGGGCCGAACACCGGGGAGCTGTTTTTT
CASSLNPTSGGPNTGELFF
>TRBJ2-7|-|TRBV5-1|TRBD2
TGCGCCAGCTCGTCCGGACTAGCGGGAGAGCACGAGCAGTACTTC
CASSSGLAGEHEQYF
>TRBJ2-1|-|TRBV10-1|-
TGCGCCAGCAGGAGGGCGGGGGAGCAGTTCTTC
CASRRAGEQFF
>TRBJ2-1|-|TRBV5-1|TRBD1
TGCGCCAGCAGCTTGGTCCCCGACAGGGGGCTCGCGGGGTCCTACAATGAGCAGTTCTTC
CASSLVPDRGLAGSYNEQFF
>TRBJ2-3|-|TRBV5-5|TRBD2
TGTGCCAGCAGCTTGGGCGGCGGGAGAGGTTTTGTAGATACGCAGTATTTT
CASSLGGGRGFVDTQYF
>TRBJ2-3|-|TRBV18|TRBD2
TGTGCCAGCTCCCCAGGACTAGGTCTCACAGATACGCAGTATTTT
CASSPGLGLTDTQYF